This T cell receptor beta chain was documented in a study of beta chain features in type 1 diabetes. Points from the study as a whole: Sequencing of cDNA might inflate the share of cells that strongly express TCR. PCR might favor shorter templates, equally in patients and controls.

Note on this clone: What it binds is not known.

Trimming removed 2 bases from V and 5 bases from J, with 17 bases in between. CDR1 and CDR2 from the germline V gene are SGHDT and YYEEEE. This CDR3 comprises 16 residues. Investigators reverse transcribed all isolated RNA, so they sequenced expressed TCRB transcripts. Read counts averaged around 4 million for samples of naive, central memory and regulatory T cells. Sequencing was performed with immunoSEQ multiplex PCR; in TCRdb, only in-frame clones are kept and a portion is missing. The sample holds around 340,000 clones; less than 20% are singletons and the top ten take 0.044%. CD45RO/CCR7/CD25/CD127/CD95/CD27 sorting isolated CD4+ naive, central memory, regulatory and stem cell-like memory cells.

This chain connects TRBV5-6 to TRBJ2-1; perhaps TRBD2 as D (5 bases). Source material: naive CD4+ T cells from blood. The receptor comes from a woman aged 18-29 years in good health. Here the CDR3 reads CASSFQLPGLHNEQFF. CDR3 sequence (DNA): TGTGCCAGCAGCTTCCAGCTGCCTGGACTTCACAATGAGCAGTTCTTC.